A single sample gave rise to the 11 T cell receptor beta chains below, sequenced in a study of OX40 agonist ivuxolimab in advanced cancers. Sequencing used immunoSEQ multiplex PCR; TCRdb keeps in-frame clones, though not all of them. The sample carries about 36,000 clones, about 78% recorded once. Sequenced material: CD4+ or CD8+ T cells sorted from blood, taken in a trial of the OX40 agonist ivuxolimab. These receptors all come from an adult with an advanced solid tumor such as melanoma, head and neck, liver or kidney cancer.

The chain is built from TRBV6-1 and TRBJ1-5; D unclear. The CDR3 length is 14 residues. The germline V and J ends were trimmed by 8 bases and 2 bases, with 13 bases remaining between them. The germline gives CDR1 MNHNS, CDR2 SASEGT. The CDR3, as DNA: TGTGCCAGCCAAGACGGTGGGGGCAATCAGCCCCAGCATTTT. Its translation is CASQDGGGNQPQHF.

The chain has TRBV20-1 and TRBJ1-1; the D is unclear. CDR1 is DFQATT and CDR2 is SNEGSKA in the germline V gene (reference sequence). The V gene lost 6 bases and the J gene lost 3 bases, with 8 bases spanning the gap. The CDR3 is made up of 11 amino acids. The DNA for the CDR3 is TGCAGTGCCGACGGAGACACTGAAGCTTTCTTT. Its protein product is CSADGDTEAFF.

This clone is categorized as medium-sized. The CDR3 loop is CAISEFPGRGGYTF. CDR3 nucleotide sequence: TGTGCCATCAGTGAGTTTCCGGGACGCGGTGGCTACACCTTC. V gene TRBV10-3 combines with J gene TRBJ1-2; possibly TRBD1 for D (5 bases). The length of the CDR3 is 14 residues. V lost 1 base and J 7 bases, leaving 13 bases between the germline ends. Germline CDR1 ENHRY, CDR2 SYGVKD.

This chain's CDR3 is CASFRSLTSGYTF. The CDR3 DNA reads TGTGCCTCTTTTCGAAGTCTTACGAGTGGCTACACCTTC. The V gene is TRBV30, the J gene TRBJ1-2; D remains ambiguous. In germline, CDR1 is GTSNPN, CDR2 SVGIG (reference sequence). The CDR3 runs to 13 residues. V was pared by 7 bases and J by 7 bases, with 19 bases between.

This clone was counted a few times. The J gene is TRBJ2-7, the V gene TRBV10-2, with 7 positions matching TRBD1. Germline V gives CDR1 WSHSY, CDR2 SAAADI. Trimming at V came to 6 bases and at J to 4 bases, leaving 9 bases not matched to a gene. This CDR3 contains 14 residues. CDR3 sequence reads: CASSRTGLGYEQYF. For the CDR3, the DNA is TGCGCCAGCAGCCGGACAGGCCTCGGGTACGAGCAGTACTTC.

This rearrangement joins TRBV2 to TRBJ2-7, with TRBD2 identical over 8 bases. The ends lost 6 bases at V and 11 bases at J; junction bases unmatched: 9. Germline CDR1 SNHLY, CDR2 FYNNEI. The CDR3 consists of 12 residues. CDR3 sequence (DNA): TGTGCCAGCAGCAGCTCGGGGGGGGAGGAGTACTTC. Its translation: CASSSSGGEEYF.

The chain employs TRBV19 and TRBJ2-5, with 10 positions matching TRBD1. After removal of 5 bases from V and 5 bases from J, the junction contained 8 bases not matched to a gene. The CDR3 covers 15 residues. Germline CDR1 is LNHDA and CDR2 is SQIVND (reference sequence). CDR3 sequence reads: CASSWGTGVRETQYF. CDR3 nucleotides: TGTGCCAGTAGTTGGGGGACAGGGGTCAGGGAGACCCAGTACTTC.

The chain links TRBV11-1 to TRBJ2-1, with TRBD1 identical over 7 bases. Germline CDR1 SGHAT, CDR2 FQDESV (reference sequence). Losses at the gene ends were 5 bases for V and 4 bases for J; bases not matched to a gene: 5. This CDR3 has 14 amino acids. CDR3 region: CASSLRDSYNEQFF. CDR3 bases: TGTGCCAGCAGCCTCCGGGACAGTTACAATGAGCAGTTCTTC. The whole variable domain, remainder taken from reference TRBV11-1 and TRBJ2-1, is EAEVAQSPRYKITEKSQAVAFWCDPISGHATLYWYRQILGQGPELLVQFQDESVVDDSQLPKDRFSAERLKGVDSTLKIQPAELGDSAMYLCASSLRDSYNEQFFGPGTRLTVL.

The chain is built from TRBV5-4 and TRBJ1-2, with D possibly being TRBD1 (6 bases). V lost 5 bases and J lost 3, with 11 bases in between. The CDR3 covers 13 residues. The germline CDR1 and CDR2 sequences are SGHNT and YYREEE (reference sequence). This CDR3 reads CASRGGQDYGYTF. CDR3 in DNA: TGTGCCAGCAGAGGGGGTCAGGACTATGGCTACACCTTC.

The chain carries TRBV2 and TRBJ1-5, with TRBD1 as a possible D gene (5 bases). Trimming stripped 5 bases from V and 0 bases from J, with 14 bases between. The CDR3 runs 16 residues. Per the germline V gene, CDR1 is SNHLY and CDR2 is FYNNEI. The CDR3 DNA reads TGTGCCAGCAGTCCCGGGGGGGGGAATAGCAATCAGCCCCAGCATTTT. Protein: CASSPGGGNSNQPQHF.

As for this clone: The same CDR3 is also encoded by other DNA sequences in this sample. This chain uses TRBV28 with TRBJ2-5; D unresolved. This CDR3 contains 13 residues. V dropped 3 bases and J dropped 2 bases, with 7 bases sitting between them. Looked up from germline, CDR1 is MDHEN and CDR2 is SYDVKM. CDR3 sequence reads: CASSLGGQETQYF. In nucleotides, the CDR3 is TGTGCCAGCAGTTTGGGCGGACAAGAGACCCAGTACTTC.